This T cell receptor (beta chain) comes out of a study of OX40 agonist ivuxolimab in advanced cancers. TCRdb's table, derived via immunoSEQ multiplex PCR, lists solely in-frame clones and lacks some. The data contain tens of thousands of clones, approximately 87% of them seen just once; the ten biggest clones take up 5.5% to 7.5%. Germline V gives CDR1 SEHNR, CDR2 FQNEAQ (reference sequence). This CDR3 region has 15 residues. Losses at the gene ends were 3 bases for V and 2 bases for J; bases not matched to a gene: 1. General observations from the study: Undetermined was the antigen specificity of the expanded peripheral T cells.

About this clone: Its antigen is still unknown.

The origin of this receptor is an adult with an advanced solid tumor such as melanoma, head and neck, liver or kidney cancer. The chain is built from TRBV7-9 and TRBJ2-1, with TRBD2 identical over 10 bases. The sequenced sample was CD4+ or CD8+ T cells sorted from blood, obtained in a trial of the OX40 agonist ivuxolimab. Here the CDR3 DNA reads TGTGCCAGCAGCTTGGGACTAGCGACCTACAATGAGCAGTTCTTC. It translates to CASSLGLATYNEQFF.